This T cell receptor (beta chain) is drawn from a study of molecular identifiers for immune sequencing clone quantification. Study as a whole: Across replicate runs, RNA obtained from approximately 22,000 or 94,000 naive CD8 cells was divided into five, with four undergoing sequencing. Study-wide results and limits: Clone sizes could be underestimated for highly expanded clones when identical TCR molecules share a barcode. Spiked Jurkat TCR RNA equivalent to one cell reportedly surfaced among approximately 990,000 naive cells.

This clonotype was seen many times. Antigen unknown. When naive CD8 T cells were sorted, they were gated as CD8+CD4-CCR7+CD45RA+. TCRdb reprocessed the PCR reads via MiXCR and lists one record per CDR3 protein. The sample has 35,000 or so distinct CDR3 sequences, approximately 17% seen once; the top ten hold approximately 7.1%. Deletions cut 3 bases from V and 0 bases from J, with 5 bases between. The germline gives CDR1 DFQATT, CDR2 SNEGSKA (reference sequence). This CDR3 spans 13 amino acids. The sample comprised naive CD8+ T cells from blood, with Jurkat cell RNA spiked in. Subset noted: FACS-sorted CD8+CD4-CCR7+CD45RA+ naive T cells. The TCR comes from a human donor in good health. Some libraries in this study had Jurkat cell RNA spiked in. The rearrangement links TRBV20-1 to TRBJ2-2, with D hard to call. CDR3 DNA: TGCAGTGCTAGTTACCCGAACACCGGGGAGCTGTTTTTT. Its protein is CSASYPNTGELFF.